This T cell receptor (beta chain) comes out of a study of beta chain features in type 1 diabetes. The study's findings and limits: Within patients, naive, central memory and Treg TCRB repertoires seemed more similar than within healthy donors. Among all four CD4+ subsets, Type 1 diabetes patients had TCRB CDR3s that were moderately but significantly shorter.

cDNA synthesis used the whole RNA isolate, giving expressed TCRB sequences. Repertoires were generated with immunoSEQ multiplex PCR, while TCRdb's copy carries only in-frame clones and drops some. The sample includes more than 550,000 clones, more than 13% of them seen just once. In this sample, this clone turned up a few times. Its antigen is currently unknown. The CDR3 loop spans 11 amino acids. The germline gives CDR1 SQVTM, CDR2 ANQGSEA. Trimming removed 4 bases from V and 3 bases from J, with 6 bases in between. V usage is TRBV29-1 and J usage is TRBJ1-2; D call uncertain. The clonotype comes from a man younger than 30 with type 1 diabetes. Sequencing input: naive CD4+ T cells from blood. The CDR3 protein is CSVGTYYGYTF. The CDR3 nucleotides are TGCAGCGTTGGGACTTACTATGGCTACACCTTC.